The 16 T cell receptor beta chains reported below all come from one sample, sequenced in a study of CD8+ T cells in alopecia areata. RNA extraction and reverse transcription yielded cDNA as sequencing template. Here immunoSEQ multiplex PCR was the method, and the copy in TCRdb shows in-frame clones only, minus some. This sample carries 250,000 or so clones, none of them present only once. A sort of pooled cutaneous lymph node cells used CD4, CD8alpha, NKG2D, NKG2ACE and other stains. Sequencing was carried out using CD4+ T cells sorted from a lymph node. These receptors all stem from a C3H/HeJ mouse with alopecia areata. The MHC haplotype recorded for the strain is H2-k.

Turning to this clone: The germline and genes are mouse ones. The read finishes 4 residues shy of the CDR3 end, and the germline J gene is used to complete it. The sample contains more than one DNA sequence encoding this CDR3. This chain uses TRBV5 with TRBJ2-3, with D possibly being TRBD2 (7 bases). V dropped 1 base and J dropped 0 bases, with 11 bases sitting between them. The CDR3 length is 16 residues. Germline loops: CDR1 LGHNA, CDR2 YNLKQL (reference sequence). The CDR3 bases that were read are TGTGCCAGCAGCCAAGTGGGGGGCCCTAGTGCAGAA. This gives the protein CASSQVGGPSAE. The full CDR3 protein reads CASSQVGGPSAETLYF.

With regard to this clone: Mouse gene names and germline throughout. Sequencing ends 4 residues short of the CDR3 end; the germline J gene provides the rest. This chain links TRBV19 with TRBJ1-2; TRBD1 might be the D (6 bases). CDR1 is FNHDT and CDR2 is SITEND in the germline V gene (reference sequence). The CDR3 length is 15 residues. The sequenced part of the CDR3 DNA is TGTGCCAGCAGTCCCCGGGACTGGGGGGGCGAC. Translated: CASSPRDWGGD. The entire CDR3 reads CASSPRDWGGDDYTF. The variable domain in full, completed from reference TRBV19 and TRBJ1-2, reads GGIITQTPKFLIGQEGQKLTLKCQQNFNHDTMYWYRQDSGKGLRLIYYSITENDLQKGDLSEGYDASREKKSSFSLTVTSAQKNEMAVFLCASSPRDWGGDDYTFGSGTRLLVI.

This clone has ten or more counts. The genes and germline here are from mouse. The read gets to within 4 residues of the CDR3 end, and the germline J gene fills in the rest. This same CDR3 is encoded by further DNA sequences in the sample. This chain uses TRBV13-3 with TRBJ1-1, with no clear D. The CDR3 loop spans 12 amino acids. CDR1 NNHDY and CDR2 SYVADS come from the germline V gene. Trimming stripped 2 bases from V and 0 bases from J, with 2 bases between. This CDR3 is CASSDKNTEVFF. The sequenced part of the CDR3 DNA is TGTGCCAGCAGTGACAAGAACACA.

With respect to this clone: The genes are named according to mouse. The sequence runs out 4 residues before the end of the CDR3; the remainder is reconstructed from the germline J gene. This CDR3 is also generated by other DNA sequences in the sample. The rearrangement joins TRBV29 to TRBJ2-5; 7 bases fit TRBD1. J lost 1 base, V lost 5 bases, and 3 bases had no gene match. In germline, CDR1 is MSHET, CDR2 SYDVDS. The CDR3 is 14 residues long. The sequenced part of the CDR3 DNA is TGTGCTAGCAGTCCTACAGGGGACCAAGAC. The encoded protein is CASSPTGDQD. The full CDR3 protein is CASSPTGDQDTQYF.

In the case of this clone: Mouse germline and gene names are used. The CDR3 extends 4 residues past the end of the read, so its final part is completed from the germline J gene. The chain carries TRBV13-3 and TRBJ1-2; D is possibly TRBD1 (6 bases). Germline-derived CDR1 and CDR2 are NNHDY and SYVADS. The CDR3 loop spans 12 amino acids. V shed 2 bases and J shed 4 bases, with 6 bases lying between them. CDR3 residues: CASSEGGSDYTF. Incomplete CDR3 DNA: TGTGCCAGCAGTGAAGGGGGCTCC.

The table lists this clone with a few counts. The listed genes are named as in mouse. Coverage ceases 4 residues before the CDR3 finishes, and the germline J gene fills in the end. The chain recombines TRBV13-3 with TRBJ2-7, with TRBD1 matching 7 bases. The CDR3 is made up of 13 amino acids. The trim removed 5 bases at V and 3 bases at J, leaving 5 bases unmatched. Germline V gene sequence: CDR1 NNHDY, CDR2 SYVADS. The CDR3 here is CASRETGLYEQYF. Partial CDR3 DNA: TGTGCCAGCAGGGAGACAGGGCTCTAT.

Worth noting for this clone: Gene names and germline match the mouse. The read terminates 4 residues ahead of where the CDR3 ends, so the germline J gene completes it. The rearrangement uses TRBV17 and TRBJ1-1; possible D gene TRBD1, 5 bases. V was cut by 4 bases and J by 1 base, with 7 bases left in between. Germline loops: CDR1 MNHDT, CDR2 YYDKIL. The CDR3 length is 13 residues. The CDR3 DNA, read in part, is TGTGCTAGCAGTAACAGGAGAAACACA. Its translation: CASSNRRNT. The whole CDR3 region reads CASSNRRNTEVFF.

Points on this clone: Mouse gene names and germline throughout. Read data end 4 residues before the CDR3 end; the end is taken from the germline J gene. Additional DNA sequences in this sample encode the identical CDR3. The chain has TRBV13-2 and TRBJ2-3; 8 bases line up with TRBD2. Germline trimming cut 0 bases from V and 2 bases from J; bases unmatched to any gene: 2. The germline V gene encodes CDR1 NNHNN and CDR2 SYGAGS (reference sequence). This CDR3 region has 15 residues. CDR3 DNA (partial): TGTGCCAGCGGTGATGGGGGGGGCGATGCAGAA. The encoded protein is CASGDGGGDAE. The entire CDR3 is CASGDGGGDAETLYF.

This clone occurred many times. Here the gene names and germline are mouse. The read ends 4 residues before the CDR3 terminus; that terminus is restored from the germline J gene. The V gene is TRBV14, the J gene TRBJ2-1; 9 positions match TRBD2. CDR1 and CDR2 from the germline V gene are SGHDT and FRDEAV. This CDR3 is 13 amino acids long. The CDR3 here is CASTRTGDAEQFF. The part of the CDR3 DNA that was read is TGTGCCAGCACCAGGACTGGGGACGCT.

This clone has only a few counts. The germline and genes are mouse ones. The read halts 4 residues ahead of the CDR3 end, with the missing end drawn from the germline J gene. Different DNA sequences within this sample yield the same CDR3. The chain uses TRBV1 and TRBJ1-1; TRBD1 matches at 11 bases. Germline V CDR1 and CDR2: NSQYPW, LRSPGD (reference sequence). The CDR3 is made up of 14 amino acids. CDR3 in amino acids: CTCSAGTGGTEVFF. CDR3 DNA (partial): TGCACCTGCAGTGCGGGGACAGGGGGGACA.

This clone was counted ten times or more. Genes and germline come from the mouse. The sequence runs out 4 residues before the end of the CDR3; the remainder is reconstructed from the germline J gene. V and J are TRBV29 and TRBJ1-2; no clear D gene. The CDR3 extends over 14 amino acids. V shed 2 bases and J shed 0 bases, with 7 bases lying between them. Looked up from germline, CDR1 is MSHET and CDR2 is SYDVDS. The CDR3 region is CASSLPVSNSDYTF. Partial CDR3 DNA: TGTGCTAGCAGTTTACCAGTCTCAAACTCC. Supplemented by reference TRBV29 and TRBJ1-2, the full variable domain reads DMKVTQMPRYLIKRMGENVLLECGQDMSHETMYWYRQDPGLGLQLIYISYDVDSNSEGDIPKGYRVSRKKREHFSLILDSAKTNQTSVYFCASSLPVSNSDYTFGSGTRLLVI.

As regards this clone: Gene names are the mouse ones. The read finishes 3 residues shy of the CDR3 end, and the germline J gene is used to complete it. The chain has TRBV13-1 and TRBJ1-6; perhaps TRBD1 as D (6 bases). TRBJ1-6 carries the ORF label, with uncertain function. Germline V CDR1 and CDR2: NSHNY, SYGAGN. V lost 2 bases, J lost 0 bases, and 9 bases lay in between. The CDR3 loop spans 16 amino acids. CDR3: CASSEGGPSYNSPLYF. The sequenced CDR3 bases are TGTGCCAGCAGTGAGGGGGGGCCTTCCTATAATTCGCCC.

To note about this clone: Gene labels here are mouse ones. The CDR3 end is not reached by the read, which stops 4 residues before it; the germline J gene fills it in. V and J are TRBV13-1 and TRBJ1-2; 7 bases match TRBD1. V gave up 3 bases and J gave up 0 bases; unmatched junction bases: 2. The CDR3 totals 14 residues. Germline V gives CDR1 NSHNY, CDR2 SYGAGN. The part of the CDR3 DNA that was read is TGTGCCAGCAGTGCACAGGGGACAAACTCC. It yields the protein CASSAQGTNS. The whole CDR3 reads CASSAQGTNSDYTF.

To note about this clone: Genes and germline come from the mouse. Coverage ceases 4 residues before the CDR3 finishes, and the germline J gene fills in the end. This specimen includes other DNA sequences encoding the same CDR3. The chain carries TRBV13-1 and TRBJ2-3, with D possibly matching TRBD2 (7 bases). Trimming cost V 3 bases and J 0 bases, with 8 bases left between them. The CDR3 is 14 residues long. CDR1 is NSHNY, CDR2 SYGAGN, per germline. CDR3 DNA, as far as it was read: TGTGCCAGCAGTGGGGGGGCTAGTGCAGAA. Translating gives CASSGGASAE. The CDR3, in full, reads CASSGGASAETLYF.

This clone was seen a few times. Mouse germline and gene names are used. The read comes to an end 4 residues before the CDR3 does, leaving the germline J gene to fill in the end. The chain uses TRBV13-1 and TRBJ2-2, with D possibly being TRBD1 (5 bases). The germline V gene encodes CDR1 NSHNY and CDR2 SYGAGN. V was trimmed by 0 bases and J by 0 bases, leaving 9 bases between them. The CDR3 has 16 amino acids. CDR3 amino acids: CASSDGQHANTGQLYF. The sequenced part of the CDR3 DNA is TGTGCCAGCAGTGATGGACAGCATGCAAACACCGGG.

This clone has just a few counts. The genes are named according to mouse. The CDR3 extends 4 residues past the end of the read, so its final part is completed from the germline J gene. The chain has TRBV1 and TRBJ2-1, with D possibly matching TRBD2 (8 bases). The germline CDR1 and CDR2 sequences are NSQYPW and LRSPGD (reference sequence). CDR3 length equals 16 residues. V was cut by 5 bases and J by 2 bases, with 16 bases left in between. The CDR3 protein is CTCSPPGGGDYAEQFF. The sequenced CDR3 bases are TGCACCTGCAGTCCCCCAGGGGGGGGCGACTATGCT.